A selection of T cell receptor beta chains follows, all from one sample in a study of identical twins. TCRdb processed the 5' RACE reads anew with MiXCR; each CDR3 protein has one entry. Of 690,000 or so distinct CDR3 sequences listed, roughly 6% are singletons. The sample taken for sequencing was naive T cells sorted from blood. The receptors derive from a man between 18 and 35 years old in good health. The CDR3 runs from the conserved cysteine through the conserved F or W. A D gene is named only where the DNA matches it firmly. Clone size is shown for a subset of rows, as once, few, many or a class of expanded clone.

d_call j_call v_call clone_size cdr3_nt cdr3_aa
TRBD2 TRBJ2-1 TRBV20-1 many TGCAGTGCTTGGCGGGAGTACAATGAGCAGTTCTTC CSAWREYNEQFF
. TRBJ1-5 TRBV7-2 few TGTGCCAGCGGGCAGAATAGCAATCAGCCCCAGCATTTT CASGQNSNQPQHF
. TRBJ2-1 TRBV20-1 . TGCAGTGCTAGTGGGGAACTAGCAGCCTCCTACAATGAGCAGTTCTTC CSASGELAASYNEQFF
TRBD2 TRBJ2-1 TRBV7-2 . TGTGCCAGCATACTACAGCGGGAATCCAATGAGCAGTTCTTC CASILQRESNEQFF
. TRBJ2-1 TRBV6-1 many TGTGCCACCAAAAAGGACTTCTCCTACAATGAGCAGTTCTTC CATKKDFSYNEQFF
TRBD2 TRBJ2-3 TRBV20-1 many TGCAGTGCTAGAACTAGCGGATTCACAGATACGCAGTATTTT CSARTSGFTDTQYF
TRBD1 TRBJ2-5 TRBV20-1 . TGCAGTGCTAGGCTGGACAGGGGGCCAGAGACCCAGTACTTC CSARLDRGPETQYF
. TRBJ2-7 TRBV7-9 many TGTGCCAGCAGCCAAAAATACCCCTGGGACACCCAAGTTCTTTACGAGCAGTACTTC CASSQKYPWDTQVLYEQYF
TRBD1 TRBJ1-2 TRBV20-1 few TGCAGTGCTAGAGATCAAAAGACAGGGATCTATGGCTACACCTTC CSARDQKTGIYGYTF
TRBD1 TRBJ2-1 TRBV9 . TGTGCCAGCAGCGTAGGGGAGGGGACAGGGAATTGGCTACAGTTCTTC CASSVGEGTGNWLQFF
TRBD1 TRBJ1-1 TRBV5-1 few TGCGCCAGCAGCTTTTCGAGGGACAGGAACACTGAAGCTTTCTTT CASSFSRDRNTEAFF
. TRBJ2-4 TRBV20-1 many TGCAGTGCTAGTGACGATATAGCGGTACTAGCCAAAAACATTCAGTACTTC CSASDDIAVLAKNIQYF
TRBD1 TRBJ1-1 TRBV5-1 . TGCGCCAGCAGCCCGGGGGGACAGGGGTGGACTGAAGCTTTCTTT CASSPGGQGWTEAFF
TRBD2 TRBJ2-1 TRBV20-1 many TGCAGTGCCTCGGGCGGGAGGGCGTCCAATGAGCAGTTCTTC CSASGGRASNEQFF
. TRBJ2-5 TRBV24-1 . TGTACCACTAGTCCACGAACCGGAGAGACCCAGTACTTC CTTSPRTGETQYF
TRBD1 TRBJ2-3 TRBV11-1 few TGTGCCAGCAGCGCCTCGGGACAGGAACTTTTTACGCAGTATTTT CASSASGQELFTQYF
. TRBJ2-7 TRBV29-1 . TGCAGCTCCGCGAACGATTGGGACGAGCAGTACTTC CSSANDWDEQYF
TRBD1 TRBJ2-7 TRBV20-1 many TGCAGTGCGCCGGGACAGCCTTCCTACGAGCAGTACTTC CSAPGQPSYEQYF
. TRBJ2-5 TRBV9 . TGTGCCAGCAGCGAGGGCGGCTTGGGAGAGACCCAGTACTTC CASSEGGLGETQYF
TRBD1 TRBJ2-5 TRBV5-1 many TGCGCCAGCAGCCCGGACAGGGGAGAAGAGACCCAGTACTTC CASSPDRGEETQYF
. TRBJ1-2 TRBV7-9 many TGTGCCAGCAGCCCCACTGAACGCCTCCGCAATCACACCTTC CASSPTERLRNHTF
TRBD1 TRBJ2-3 TRBV18 few TGTGCCAGCTCACCACCGCGGACAGGGCCCACAGATACGCAGTATTTT CASSPPRTGPTDTQYF
TRBD2 TRBJ2-1 TRBV29-1 few TGCAGCGTTGACGGGGCCGGACTAGCTGGTAATGAGCAGTTCTTC CSVDGAGLAGNEQFF